This T cell receptor (beta chain) came from a study of blood T cell repertoires in COVID-19. Study summary: T cells, B-cell-depleted T cells, or PBMCs supplied cDNA or gDNA.

TCRdb's copy holds only in-frame clones and misses some; the assay was immunoSEQ multiplex PCR. The sample lists 290,000 or so clones; approximately 86% were seen once. The germline V and J ends were trimmed by 8 bases and 2 bases, with 12 bases remaining between them. This CDR3 comprises 13 residues. Germline values: CDR1 MDHEN, CDR2 SYDVKM. Input material: peripheral blood. The J gene is TRBJ2-5, the V gene TRBV28; D remains unclear. The clonotype comes from an older man with acute or convalescent COVID-19. The CDR3 sequence: CASEVGDQETQYF. The CDR3 bases are TGTGCCAGCGAGGTCGGCGATCAAGAGACCCAGTACTTC.